Included here is one TCR beta chain sequence, with context. The data belong to a study of blood T cell repertoires in COVID-19. The wider study: The origin of the acute and convalescent COVID-19 samples was the United States, Italy and Spain. T cells, B-cell-depleted T cells, or PBMCs provided the cDNA or gDNA that served as material.

Study processing details: Nucleated cell counts were estimated from reference gene primer amplification. The protocol was immunoSEQ multiplex PCR, while the TCRdb copy is restricted to in-frame clones and leaves out a portion. V and J calls plus clone size are reproduced from that table; the DNA served to infer D and trimming. In the table there are about 150,000 clones, 65% to 85% of which are singletons. Germline V gives CDR1 SGHNT, CDR2 YENEEA. V trimming: 5 bases; J trimming: 4 bases; junction bases outside the gene matches: 12. The CDR3 runs to 17 residues. Sequencing was done on a sample of peripheral blood. This TCR was recovered from a woman aged 70-85 years who had recovered from COVID-19. The chain joins TRBV11-3 to TRBJ2-3; 10 bases are shared with TRBD2. This chain's CDR3 is CASSLVGLAGVADTQYF. Here the CDR3 DNA reads TGTGCCAGCAGCCTCGTCGGGCTAGCGGGAGTCGCAGATACGCAGTATTTT.